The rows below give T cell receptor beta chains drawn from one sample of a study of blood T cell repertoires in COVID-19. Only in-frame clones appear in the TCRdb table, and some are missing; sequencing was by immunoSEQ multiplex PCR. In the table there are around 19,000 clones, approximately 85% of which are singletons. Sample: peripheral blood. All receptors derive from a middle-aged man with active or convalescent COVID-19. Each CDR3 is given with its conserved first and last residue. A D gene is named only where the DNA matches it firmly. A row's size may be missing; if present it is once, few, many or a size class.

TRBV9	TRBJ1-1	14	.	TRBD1	CASSADRARTEAFF	TGTGCCAGCAGCGCAGACAGGGCGCGCACTGAAGCTTTCTTT
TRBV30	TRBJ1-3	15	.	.	CAWRVYGGGGNTIYF	TGTGCCTGGAGGGTTTACGGGGGGGGAGGAAACACCATATATTTT
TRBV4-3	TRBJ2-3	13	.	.	CASRATSTDTQYF	TGCGCCAGCAGGGCGACAAGCACAGATACGCAGTATTTT
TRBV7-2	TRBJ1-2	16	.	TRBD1	CASSPRTGRFNYGYTF	TGTGCCAGCAGCCCTAGGACAGGCCGTTTTAACTATGGCTACACCTTC
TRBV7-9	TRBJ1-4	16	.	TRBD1	CASSFRQGGLSGKLFF	TGTGCCAGCAGCTTCCGACAGGGAGGTCTATCGGGAAAACTGTTTTTT
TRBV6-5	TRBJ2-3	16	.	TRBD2	CASSWFSGGSTDTQYF	TGTGCCAGCAGTTGGTTTAGCGGGGGGAGCACAGATACGCAGTATTTT
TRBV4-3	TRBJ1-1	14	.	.	CASQDKGMNTEAFF	TGCGCCAGCCAGGACAAGGGGATGAACACTGAAGCTTTCTTT
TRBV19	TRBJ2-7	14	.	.	CASSIRGGNYEQYF	TGTGCCAGTAGTATAAGGGGGGGAAACTACGAGCAGTACTTC
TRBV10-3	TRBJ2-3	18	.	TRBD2	CAISEPRTSGGYTDTQYF	TGTGCCATCAGTGAGCCGAGGACTAGCGGGGGATACACAGATACGCAGTATTTT
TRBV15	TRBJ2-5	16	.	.	CATSRDYVGQGETQYF	TGTGCCACCAGCAGAGATTATGTTGGCCAGGGAGAGACCCAGTACTTC
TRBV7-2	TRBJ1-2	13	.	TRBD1	CASSFSGGYGYTF	TGTGCCAGCAGCTTTTCAGGGGGGTATGGCTACACCTTC
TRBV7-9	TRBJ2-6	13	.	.	CASSPRYANVLTF	TGTGCCAGCAGCCCTCGGTATGCCAACGTCCTGACTTTC
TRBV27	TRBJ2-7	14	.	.	CASSARLERYEQYF	TGTGCCAGCAGTGCCCGGTTAGAGAGATACGAGCAGTACTTC
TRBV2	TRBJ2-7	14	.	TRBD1	CASRSWDRGYEQYF	TGTGCCAGCCGAAGTTGGGACAGGGGCTACGAGCAGTACTTC
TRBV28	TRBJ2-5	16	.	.	CASSLPRGSYQETQYF	TGTGCCAGCAGTTTACCCAGGGGAAGTTACCAAGAGACCCAGTACTTC
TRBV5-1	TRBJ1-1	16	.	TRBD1	CASSFRDRGSLTEAFF	TGCGCCAGCAGCTTTCGGGACAGGGGAAGTCTAACTGAAGCTTTCTTT
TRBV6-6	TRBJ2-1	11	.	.	CASLRGSEQFF	TGTGCCAGCCTAAGAGGTAGTGAGCAGTTCTTC
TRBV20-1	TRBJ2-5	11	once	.	CSASGGETQYF	TGCAGTGCTAGCGGGGGAGAGACCCAGTACTTC
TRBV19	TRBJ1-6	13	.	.	CASSITENSPLHF	TGTGCCAGTAGTATAACGGAGAATTCACCCCTCCACTTT
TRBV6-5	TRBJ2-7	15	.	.	CASSYVAGNYYEQYF	TGTGCCAGCAGTTACGTGGCCGGGAACTACTACGAGCAGTACTTC
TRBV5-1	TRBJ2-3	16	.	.	CASSLELGGGTDTQYF	TGCGCCAGCAGCTTGGAACTGGGCGGGGGCACAGATACGCAGTATTTT
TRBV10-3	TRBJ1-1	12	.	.	CAISEKGLEAFF	TGTGCCATCAGTGAAAAAGGACTTGAAGCTTTCTTT